This TCR beta chain was captured in a study of identical twins. The cDNA had a unique molecular identifier and a template-switch universal primer site. TCRdb recomputed calls from the 5' RACE reads with MiXCR, one row per CDR3 protein. Of 1.5 million to 2 million distinct CDR3 sequences in the sample, about 32% were seen once. Regarding the study as a whole: The analysis was cross-sectional rather than longitudinal within donors. Whereas memory repertoires showed no such difference, abundant cord blood beta clonotypes carried fewer insertions. For zero-insertion analyses, partial confounding could come from invariant MAIT and iNKT cells.

For this clonotype: Its antigen is still unknown.

The CDR3 runs 16 residues. Germline V gene sequence: CDR1 SQVTM, CDR2 ANQGSEA. Trimming pared 6 bases from V and 5 bases from J, leaving 25 bases between. The genes are TRBV29-1 and TRBJ1-2; TRBD1 is a possible D gene (6 bases). The sequenced sample was cord blood. The TCR was taken from a newborn girl in good health. The CDR3 sequence is CSVSKNVPTGRYGYTF. The CDR3 DNA reads as TGCAGCGTGTCAAAGAACGTCCCCACAGGGCGGTATGGCTACACCTTC.